This T cell receptor beta chain was found in a study of shared clonotypes between healthy human individuals. Overall study results and limits: Generation probabilities were higher for clonotypes shared across all four sorted-subset donors than for unshared ones. A generally larger estimated richness was seen in naive subsets than in memory subsets. Only blood underwent sampling, and tissue repertoires likely differ.

CD8 cells classed as naive were CD45RO-negative and positively selected for CCR7, excluding terminally differentiated effector memory CD45RA+ cells. Remarks on this clone: Its antigen remains unknown.

J was trimmed by 9 bases and V by 5 bases; bases with no gene match: 8. The CDR3 spans 13 residues. The germline V gene encodes CDR1 MNHEY and CDR2 SVGAGI. The repertoire was sequenced with immunoSEQ multiplex PCR; TCRdb's copy has only in-frame clones and lacks some. The sample lists fewer than 1 million clones; around 96% were seen once. The sequence was obtained from a man aged 30-40 years in good health. V gene TRBV6-5 combines with J gene TRBJ1-2, with 8 bases lining up with TRBD1. Specimen: naive CD8+ T cells sorted from blood. DNA for the CDR3: TGTGCCAGCAGTCCAGGGGGCGCAGGTCGCTACACCTTC. Translation: CASSPGGAGRYTF.